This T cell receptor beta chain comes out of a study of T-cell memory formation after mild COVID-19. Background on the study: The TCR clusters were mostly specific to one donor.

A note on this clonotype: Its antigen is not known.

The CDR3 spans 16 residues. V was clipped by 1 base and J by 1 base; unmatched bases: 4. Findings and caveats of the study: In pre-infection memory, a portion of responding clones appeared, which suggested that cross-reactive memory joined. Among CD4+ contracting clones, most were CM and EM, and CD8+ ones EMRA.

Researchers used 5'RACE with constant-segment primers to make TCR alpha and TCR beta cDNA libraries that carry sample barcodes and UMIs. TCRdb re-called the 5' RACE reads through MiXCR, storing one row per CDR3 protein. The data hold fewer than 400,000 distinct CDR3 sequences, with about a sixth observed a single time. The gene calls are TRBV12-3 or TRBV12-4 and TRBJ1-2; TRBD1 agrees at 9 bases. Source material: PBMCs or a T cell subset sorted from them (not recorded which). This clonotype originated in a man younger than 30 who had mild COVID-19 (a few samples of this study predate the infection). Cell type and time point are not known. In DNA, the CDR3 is TGTGCCAGCAGTTTAGGATTGACAGGGGGTAACTATGGCTACACCTTC. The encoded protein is CASSLGLTGGNYGYTF.